This T cell receptor beta chain was identified in a study of T cells after yellow fever vaccination. This clonotype was seen ten or more times. Its antigen is as yet unknown. V lost 6 bases, J lost 3 bases, and 2 bases lay in between. CDR3 length equals 11 residues. Whole-study results and caveats: High-abundance clonotypes from the bulk population could contaminate FACS-sorted repertoires. Clones from primary vaccination mostly reappeared after the booster (96% CD4, roughly 87% CD8).

TCR cDNA was made by 5'RACE template switching, adding a universal primer site and UMIs. One entry per CDR3 protein results from TCRdb running MiXCR on the 5' RACE reads. The table has 250,000 to 300,000 distinct CDR3 sequences, 10% to 15% seen once. This clonotype originated in a man aged 25 to 40 who received the YFV17D yellow fever vaccine. The source was CD4+ T cells sorted from PBMCs, collected 45 days after the yellow fever booster vaccination. V usage is TRBV12-3 or TRBV12-4 and J usage is TRBJ2-2, with D unresolved. Written as DNA, the CDR3 is TGTGCCAGCAGGGACACCGGGGAGCTGTTTTTT. Amino acid sequence: CASRDTGELFF.